This T cell receptor beta chain was observed in a study of tumor-infiltrating lymphocytes in primary liver carcinoma. At the level of the study: Tumor stage was T1-T3 N0M0, and tumor size was roughly 4 to 10 cm across. Study findings and constraints: Tumor-adjacent and tumor-blood pairs overlapped less than tumor region pairs did.

The authors made TCR beta cDNA from around 500 ng total RNA with a constant-region primer. Construction of TCR beta libraries relied on three successive nested multiplex PCR rounds employing slightly modified ARM-PCR. The study ran its first two PCR rounds for roughly 10 cycles each, using TRBV1-TRBV30 forward primers and a C-beta reverse primer. Each CDR3 protein is one row after TCRdb ran MiXCR on the multiplex PCR reads. The sample carries approximately 320,000 distinct CDR3 sequences, 50% to 60% recorded once. Unsorted whole blood yielded the blood RNA, and germline DNA was also extracted. The CDR3 spans 11 residues. The germline V gene encodes CDR1 MGHRA and CDR2 YSYEKL. To note about this clonotype: Antigen: not known. The junction and the germline gene differ at one end; a read error may be behind it.

The gene calls are TRBV4-1 and TRBJ2-3; D gene ambiguous. Sequencing was done on a sample of peripheral blood. The sequence derives from a woman aged 25 to 39 with primary liver carcinoma and hepatitis B virus infection. The CDR3 sequence: CPSSQAYTQYF. In DNA form, the CDR3 reads TGCCCCAGCAGCCAAGCTTATACGCAATATTTT.